Given below is one T cell receptor beta chain in context. Its specificity is unknown. The sample is drawn from a study of T cells in localized non-small cell lung cancer. Notes on the study in general: Higher blood T cell density tracked longer overall survival. The appearance of a median approximately 60 of the top 100 tumor clones was seen in adjacent lung. Uninvolved adjacent lung had more T cell clonality than any other tissue, topping tumor. Because sequencing included only one region (of the tumor), heterogeneity remains possible.

TCRdb's copy holds only in-frame clones and misses some; the assay was immunoSEQ multiplex PCR. The sample has around 25,000 clones; 75% to 90% are singletons. J was trimmed by 3 bases and V by 6 bases; bases with no gene match: 4. The CDR3 loop spans 14 amino acids. The germline gives CDR1 MDHEN, CDR2 SYDVKM. Specimen: peripheral blood, collected before any cancer treatment. This clonotype was obtained from a male donor aged 60 or over with stage II squamous cell lung carcinoma. V usage is TRBV28 and J usage is TRBJ2-3, with TRBD2 identical over 9 bases. The CDR3 here is CASRGAGGTDTQYF. The CDR3 coding sequence is TGTGCCAGCAGGGGAGCGGGAGGAACAGATACGCAGTATTTT.